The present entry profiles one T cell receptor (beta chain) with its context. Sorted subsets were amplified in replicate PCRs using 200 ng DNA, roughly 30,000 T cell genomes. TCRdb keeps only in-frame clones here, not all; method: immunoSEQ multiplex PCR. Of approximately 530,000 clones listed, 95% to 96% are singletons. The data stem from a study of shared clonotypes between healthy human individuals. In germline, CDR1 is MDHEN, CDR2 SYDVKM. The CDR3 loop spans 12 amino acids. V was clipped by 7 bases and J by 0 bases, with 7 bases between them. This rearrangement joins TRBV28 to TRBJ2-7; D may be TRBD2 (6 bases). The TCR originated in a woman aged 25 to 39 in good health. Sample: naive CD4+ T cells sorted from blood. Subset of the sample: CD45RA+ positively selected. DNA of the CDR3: TGTGCCAGCATGGAGGGCTCCTACGAGCAGTACTTC. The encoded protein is CASMEGSYEQYF.